Each of the 31 T cell receptor beta chains below was sequenced from the same sample in a study of blood T cells in healthy people across ages. Combining a sample-barcoded 5' primer with a J-beta primer mix, a second PCR ran for roughly 7 to 12 cycles. TCRdb processed the 5' RACE reads anew with MiXCR; each CDR3 protein has one entry. The sample lists 1.5 million to 2 million distinct CDR3 sequences; around 40% were seen once. Sequenced sample: blood. The receptors here all came from a human donor in good health.

This clonotype was detected a few times. The chain has TRBV29-1 and TRBJ2-3; D gene unclear. This CDR3 is built from 14 residues. V lost 5 bases and J 3 bases, leaving 15 bases between the germline ends. Germline values: CDR1 SQVTM, CDR2 ANQGSEA. The CDR3 region is CSVLREAQTDTQYF. In DNA, the CDR3 is TGCAGCGTTTTAAGAGAGGCTCAAACAGATACGCAGTATTTT.

This clonotype has a handful of counts. CDR3 sequence reads: CASSQEGGGGSSYNEQFF. Written as DNA, the CDR3 is TGTGCCAGCAGCCAAGAAGGCGGGGGGGGTAGCTCCTACAATGAGCAGTTCTTC. V is TRBV3-1 and J is TRBJ2-1; 9 bases line up with TRBD2. The junction had 6 bases not matched to a gene; V was cut back by 0 bases and J by 0 bases. The CDR3 runs to 18 residues. The germline gives CDR1 LGHDT, CDR2 YNNKEL (reference sequence).

This clonotype was counted many times. V and J are TRBV28 and TRBJ2-1; D might be TRBD2 (6 bases). Germline V gene data show CDR1 as MDHEN and CDR2 as SYDVKM. The CDR3 is 16 amino acids. V lost 5 bases and J lost 2, with 16 bases in between. CDR3 in DNA: TGTGCCAGCAGTCCCTCCGGACGGGGGACCTACAATGAGCAGTTCTTC. It encodes CASSPSGRGTYNEQFF.

For this clonotype: The junction differs from germline at one of its ends, possibly a read error. V gene TRBV29-1 combines with J gene TRBJ2-5; 7 positions agree with TRBD1. The J call is in doubt because the DNA end fits TRBJ2-7 better. The CDR3 has 12 residues. Looked up from germline, CDR1 is SQVTM and CDR2 is ANQGSEA. CDR3 DNA sequence: TGCAGCGGTGGGACAGTCTCCTGCGAGCAGTACTTC. Translating it yields CSGGTVSCEQYF.

This clonotype appeared a few times. The chain employs TRBV5-1 and TRBJ2-5; 11 bases map to TRBD2. Germline loops: CDR1 SGHRS, CDR2 YFSETQ. V was pared by 4 bases and J by 3 bases, with 5 bases of the junction left unmatched. The CDR3 consists of 15 residues. The CDR3 DNA reads as TGCGCCAGCAGCCCGACGACTAGCGGGGAAGAGACCCAGTACTTC. Translating gives CASSPTTSGEETQYF.

V and J are TRBV20-1 and TRBJ2-1; a possible D gene is TRBD2 (6 bases). With 3 bases removed from V and 11 bases from J, the gap between germline ends came to 11 bases. The CDR3 totals 11 residues. Germline assignment: CDR1 DFQATT and CDR2 SNEGSKA (reference sequence). In nucleotides, the CDR3 is TGCAGTGCTAGGATTGGAGGGAAGCAGTTCTTC. Residues: CSARIGGKQFF.

As concerns this clonotype: The junction does not match germline at one end; this may be a read error. The chain uses TRBV12-3 or TRBV12-4 and TRBJ2-2; 9 bases are shared with TRBD1. The CDR3 has 15 amino acids. The CDR3 nucleotides are TGTGCCAGCAGACCTGGGACAGGGAACACCGGGGGGCTGTTTTTT. This codes for CASRPGTGNTGGLFF.

This clonotype has a handful of counts. The CDR3 spells CASSLRGQGPYSNQPQHF. In DNA, the CDR3 is TGTGCCAGCAGCCTCCGCGGACAGGGGCCTTATAGCAATCAGCCCCAGCATTTT. The chain links TRBV7-2 to TRBJ1-5; 9 nucleotides align to TRBD1. With 5 bases clipped from V and 0 bases from J, the junction kept 11 bases outside the gene matches. Germline lookup yields CDR1 SGHTA and CDR2 FQGNSA. The CDR3 is 18 amino acids.

The rearrangement uses TRBV7-9 and TRBJ1-4, with D perhaps TRBD1 (5 bases). Germline V lookup: CDR1 SEHNR, CDR2 FQNEAQ (reference sequence). CDR3 length: 19 residues. Trimming removed 0 bases at V and 0 bases at J, with 17 bases between. The CDR3 here is CASSLAGTYRNATNEKLFF. For the CDR3, the DNA is TGTGCCAGCAGCTTAGCGGGGACCTACAGAAATGCAACTAATGAAAAACTGTTTTTT.

J is TRBJ1-3 and V is TRBV7-9; 8 bases map to TRBD1. The CDR3 has 18 residues. Per the germline V gene, CDR1 is SEHNR and CDR2 is FQNEAQ (reference sequence). Trimming at V came to 5 bases and at J to 0 bases, leaving 12 bases not matched to a gene. DNA for the CDR3: TGTGCCAGCAGCCCCGGACCGACAGGGGCCAGCTCTGGAAACACCATATATTTT. Translation: CASSPGPTGASSGNTIYF. Full variable domain (outside the CDR3, taken from reference TRBV7-9 and TRBJ1-3): DTGVSQNPRHKITKRGQNVTFRCDPISEHNRLYWYRQTLGQGPEFLTYFQNEAQLEKSRLLSDRFSAERPKGSFSTLEIQRTEQGDSAMYLCASSPGPTGASSGNTIYFGEGSWLTVV.

The CDR3 loop is CAWSVGPGYGYTF. The CDR3 DNA sequence: TGTGCCTGGAGTGTAGGACCAGGCTATGGCTACACCTTC. The rearrangement links TRBV30 to TRBJ1-2; D is uncertain. The V end lost 0 bases, the J end lost 4 bases, and 9 bases lay between the germline ends. CDR1 is GTSNPN, CDR2 SVGIG, per germline (reference sequence). The CDR3 loop spans 13 amino acids. The variable domain in full, completed from reference TRBV30 and TRBJ1-2, reads SQTIHQWPATLVQPVGSPLSLECTVEGTSNPNLYWYRQAAGRGLQLLFYSVGIGQISSEVPQNLSASRPQDRQFILSSKKLLLSDSGFYLCAWSVGPGYGYTFGSGTRLTVV.

This clonotype has a single count. V and J are TRBV29-1 and TRBJ2-5, with TRBD2 matching over 11 bases. The J call is uncertain, as TRBJ2-7 better fits the DNA end. Germline assignment: CDR1 SQVTM and CDR2 ANQGSEA. This CDR3 spans 15 amino acids. The CDR3 DNA is TGCAGCGTCCTTAAACTAGCGGGGGTGGTCTACGAGCAGTACTTC. Translating it yields CSVLKLAGVVYEQYF.

This clonotype was seen only a few times. The chain couples TRBV6-9 to TRBJ2-7; 8 nucleotides line up with TRBD1. The CDR3 length is 14 residues. V was clipped by 5 bases and J by 6 bases; unmatched bases: 9. In germline, CDR1 is MNHGY, CDR2 SVAAGI. CDR3 in amino acids: CASSRDRGRSEQYF. CDR3 DNA sequence: TGTGCCAGCAGTCGTGACAGGGGTCGCTCCGAGCAGTACTTC.

This chain joins TRBV6-2 or TRBV6-3 and TRBJ2-2; TRBD2 matches at 12 bases. Germline values: CDR1 MNHEY, CDR2 SVGEGT. CDR3 length equals 19 residues. The trim removed 3 bases at V and 3 bases at J, leaving 11 bases unmatched. The CDR3 nucleotides read TGTGCCAGCAGTTATCCTCAGACTAGCGGGGGAGTGGACACCGGGGAGCTGTTTTTT. Translated: CASSYPQTSGGVDTGELFF.

This clonotype occurred a few times. V and J are TRBV27 and TRBJ1-1; the D is unclear. The CDR3 consists of 16 residues. Trimming took off 5 bases at V and 0 bases at J, with 16 bases between the two ends. The germline gives CDR1 MNHEY, CDR2 SMNVEV (reference sequence). Here the CDR3 DNA reads TGTGCCAGCAGTAAGCCCCCGGAAGGGTTGAACACTGAAGCTTTCTTT. Protein: CASSKPPEGLNTEAFF.

This clonotype was seen only a few times. The V and J genes are TRBV28 and TRBJ2-3, with TRBD1 as a possible D gene (6 bases). Trimming took off 2 bases at V and 4 bases at J, with 10 bases between the two ends. This CDR3 is built from 14 residues. Germline CDR1 is MDHEN and CDR2 is SYDVKM. The CDR3 loop reads CASSLGHRADTQYF. CDR3 DNA: TGTGCCAGCAGTTTAGGCCACAGGGCAGATACGCAGTATTTT.

V is TRBV6-5 and J is TRBJ2-2; D is perhaps TRBD2 (7 bases). This CDR3 is 14 amino acids long. Per germline, CDR1 MNHEY and CDR2 SVGAGI. With 2 bases removed from V and 5 bases from J, the gap between germline ends came to 9 bases. Here the CDR3 DNA reads TGTGCCAGCAGTTACAGGGGGGGGACCGGGGAGCTGTTTTTT. Translated: CASSYRGGTGELFF.

The chain carries TRBV20-1 and TRBJ2-7; TRBD2 matches at 9 bases. Germline V CDR1 and CDR2: DFQATT, SNEGSKA (reference sequence). Germline trimming cut 3 bases from V and 4 bases from J; bases unmatched to any gene: 7. The CDR3 spans 14 residues. The CDR3 is CSARSGLAGYEQYF. CDR3 sequence (DNA): TGCAGTGCTAGGTCTGGGCTAGCGGGGTACGAGCAGTACTTC.

The chain joins TRBV6-2 or TRBV6-3 to TRBJ2-4; D is unclear. The assigned J gene may be wrong: the sequence end matches TRBJ2-5 better. The CDR3 consists of 15 residues. The germline CDR1 and CDR2 sequences are MNHEY and SVGEGT. CDR3 sequence (DNA): TGTGCCAGCAGTTATCCAACCCAGTTACGTGAGACCCAGTACTTC. It translates to CASSYPTQLRETQYF.

This chain joins TRBV4-1 and TRBJ1-1, with D unresolved. Trimming took 0 bases from V and 8 from J, leaving 4 bases between them. This CDR3 has 11 amino acids. Germline values: CDR1 MGHRA, CDR2 YSYEKL. The CDR3 DNA is TGCGCCAGCAGCCAAGAAGAGGAAGCTTTCTTT. Amino acids: CASSQEEEAFF.

This chain connects TRBV7-2 to TRBJ1-1, with TRBD1 as a possible D gene (6 bases). V lost 3 bases to trimming and J lost 5 bases, with 16 bases between them. CDR3 length equals 15 residues. Germline loops: CDR1 SGHTA, CDR2 FQGNSA. The CDR3 spells CASSLLWGAGTEAFF. The CDR3 DNA is TGTGCCAGCAGCTTGCTATGGGGGGCTGGAACTGAAGCTTTCTTT.

This clonotype occurred a few times. The chain joins TRBV5-1 to TRBJ2-5; no clear D gene. CDR3 size: 14 residues. Germline CDR1 is SGHRS and CDR2 is YFSETQ. Trimming stripped 2 bases from V and 11 bases from J, with 19 bases between. CDR3 sequence (DNA): TGCGCCAGCAGCTTCCAGAGTCCCCACAATGAGCAGTACTTC. Residues: CASSFQSPHNEQYF.

The rearrangement joins TRBV20-1 to TRBJ1-1; possibly TRBD1 for D (5 bases). Between the trimmed V and J ends, which lost 2 bases and 8 bases, there was a span of 12 bases. Germline values: CDR1 DFQATT, CDR2 SNEGSKA (reference sequence). This CDR3 is built from 12 residues. CDR3 sequence reads: CSARRDVREAFF. CDR3 in DNA: TGCAGTGCTAGAAGGGACGTACGCGAAGCTTTCTTT.

The chain is built from TRBV12-3 or TRBV12-4 and TRBJ1-6, with TRBD1 identical over 7 bases. The CDR3 has 13 amino acids. J lost 13 bases, V lost 5 bases, and 8 bases had no gene match. DNA for the CDR3: TGTGCCAGCAGTCCTAACAGGGGTTTCCCCCTCCACTTT. This sequence encodes CASSPNRGFPLHF.

V and J are TRBV6-2 or TRBV6-3 and TRBJ2-5, with no clear D. Germline CDR1 and CDR2: MNHEY and SVGEGT. Trimming stripped 7 bases from V and 11 bases from J, with 20 bases between. CDR3 size: 13 residues. The CDR3 DNA sequence: TGTGCCAGCACATGGCAGACCCTACGAGAGCAGTACTTC. Translating it yields CASTWQTLREQYF.

The chain combines TRBV6-2 or TRBV6-3 with TRBJ1-6; 7 positions agree with TRBD1. Unmatched junction bases numbered 6, after V lost 6 bases and J lost 7 bases. This CDR3 spans 14 amino acids. CDR1 and CDR2 (germline): MNHEY, SVGEGT. The CDR3 nucleotides read TGTGCCAGCAGCCGCGGGACAGAGAATTCACCCCTCCACTTT. It encodes CASSRGTENSPLHF.

The J gene is TRBJ2-3, the V gene TRBV12-3 or TRBV12-4; D could derive from TRBD1 or TRBD2 (6 bases each). The CDR3 extends over 16 amino acids. The germline V and J ends were trimmed by 3 bases and 2 bases, with 15 bases remaining between them. The CDR3 DNA follows: TGTGCCAGCAGTTTGAGGCGGGGACACGACACAGATACGCAGTATTTT. It is translated as CASSLRRGHDTDTQYF.

This chain links TRBV5-8 with TRBJ1-4, with 10 bases that match TRBD1. CDR3 size: 18 residues. With 4 bases clipped from V and 7 bases from J, the junction kept 16 bases outside the gene matches. The germline V gene encodes CDR1 SGHTS and CDR2 YDEGEE. The CDR3 protein is CASSRSHKDRGIGEKLFF. Here the CDR3 DNA reads TGTGCCAGCAGCCGATCCCACAAGGACAGGGGGATCGGTGAAAAACTGTTTTTT.

V and J are TRBV2 and TRBJ2-2, with D perhaps matching TRBD1 (5 bases). CDR1 and CDR2 from the germline V gene are SNHLY and FYNNEI. CDR3 length equals 14 residues. Trimming took 0 bases from V and 7 from J, leaving 9 bases between them. The CDR3 here is CASSEAAGYGELFF. As DNA, the CDR3 is TGTGCCAGCAGTGAAGCAGCAGGGTACGGGGAGCTGTTTTTT.

The chain employs TRBV14 and TRBJ1-2; D uncertain. Germline lookup yields CDR1 SGHDN and CDR2 FVKESK. V gave up 0 bases and J gave up 6 bases, with 14 bases separating them. The CDR3 consists of 15 residues. CDR3 sequence (DNA): TGTGCCAGCAGCCAAGAATGGGCAGGAACAAATGGCTACACCTTC. It translates to CASSQEWAGTNGYTF. Full variable domain (missing parts from reference TRBV14 and TRBJ1-2): EAGVTQFPSHSVIEKGQTVTLRCDPISGHDNLYWYRRVMGKEIKFLLHFVKESKQDESGMPNNRFLAERTGGTYSTLKVQPAELEDSGVYFCASSQEWAGTNGYTFGSGTRLTVV.

This chain joins TRBV7-8 and TRBJ1-2, with D uncertain. V lost 2 bases, J lost 7 bases, and 11 bases lay in between. The CDR3 is 13 amino acids. CDR1 and CDR2 from the germline V gene are SGHVS and FQNEAQ. The DNA of the CDR3 is TGTGCCAGCAGCTTACGTCTGAATGGTGGCTACACCTTC. This encodes CASSLRLNGGYTF. Combining the CDR3 with reference TRBV7-8 and TRBJ1-2 gives the whole variable domain GAGVSQSPRYKVAKRGQDVALRCDPISGHVSLFWYQQALGQGPEFLTYFQNEAQLDKSGLPSDRFFAERPEGSVSTLKIQRTQQEDSAVYLCASSLRLNGGYTFGSGTRLTVV.